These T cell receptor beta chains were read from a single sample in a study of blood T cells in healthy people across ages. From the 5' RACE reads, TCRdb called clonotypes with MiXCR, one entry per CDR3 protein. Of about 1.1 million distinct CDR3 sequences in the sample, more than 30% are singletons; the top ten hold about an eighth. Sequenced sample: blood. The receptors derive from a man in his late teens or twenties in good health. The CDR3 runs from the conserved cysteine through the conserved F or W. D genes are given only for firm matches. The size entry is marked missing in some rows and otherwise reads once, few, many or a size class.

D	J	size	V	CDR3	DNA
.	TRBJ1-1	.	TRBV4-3	CASSQDLGGVEAFF	TGCGCCAGCAGCCAAGATTTAGGGGGGGTGGAAGCTTTCTTT
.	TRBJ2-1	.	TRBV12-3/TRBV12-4	CASSPDGSSYNEQFF	TGTGCCAGCAGTCCAGACGGAAGCTCCTACAATGAGCAGTTCTTC
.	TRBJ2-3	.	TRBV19	CASSPLRAVGTDTQYF	TGTGCCAGTAGCCCCCTCAGGGCGGTGGGCACAGATACGCAGTATTTT
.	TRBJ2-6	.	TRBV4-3	CASTSRTSGANVLTF	TGCGCCAGCACCTCCAGGACCTCTGGGGCCAACGTCCTGACTTTC
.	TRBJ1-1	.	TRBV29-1	CSVAPSGHLNTEAFF	TGCAGCGTTGCACCCTCGGGACACTTGAACACTGAAGCTTTCTTT
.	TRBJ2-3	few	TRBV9	CASSVGPDPDTQYF	TGTGCCAGCAGCGTAGGTCCAGATCCAGATACGCAGTATTTT
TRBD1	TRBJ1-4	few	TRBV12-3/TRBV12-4	CASSFQGTVGEKLFF	TGTGCCAGCAGTTTCCAGGGGACAGTGGGGGAAAAACTGTTTTTT
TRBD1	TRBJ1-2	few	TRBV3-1	CASSLRAGGRYTF	TGTGCCAGCAGCCTTCGGGCAGGGGGTCGCTACACCTTC
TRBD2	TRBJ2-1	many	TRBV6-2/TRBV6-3	CASSPAGEYNEQFF	TGTGCCAGCAGTCCAGCGGGGGAGTACAATGAGCAGTTCTTC
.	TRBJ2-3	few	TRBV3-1	CASSQEGAAQYF	TGTGCCAGCAGCCAAGAAGGAGCAGCGCAGTATTTT
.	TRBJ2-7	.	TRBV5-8	CASSLTGHEQYF	TGTGCCAGCAGCTTGACCGGCCACGAGCAGTACTTC
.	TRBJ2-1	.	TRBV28	CASSLISGSLGEQFF	TGTGCCAGCAGTTTAATTTCGGGCAGCCTAGGCGAGCAGTTCTTC
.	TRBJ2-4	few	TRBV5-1	CASSLEPTGSSKNIQYF	TGCGCCAGCAGCTTGGAACCTACCGGGTCCTCCAAAAACATTCAGTACTTC
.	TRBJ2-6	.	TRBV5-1	CTSNSKRSGANVLTF	TGCACCAGCAACTCCAAGCGCTCTGGGGCCAACGTCCTGACTTTC
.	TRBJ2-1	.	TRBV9	CASSVVEATGNEQFF	TGTGCCAGCAGCGTAGTGGAGGCGACGGGCAATGAGCAGTTCTTC
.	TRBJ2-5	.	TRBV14	CASSQYKTEETQYF	TGTGCCAGCAGCCAATATAAGACGGAGGAGACCCAGTACTTC
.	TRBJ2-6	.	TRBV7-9	CASSWGRANVLTF	TGTGCCAGCAGCTGGGGGAGGGCCAACGTCCTGACTTTC
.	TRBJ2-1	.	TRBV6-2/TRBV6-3	CASRRPDNEQFF	TGTGCCAGCAGGCGACCCGACAATGAGCAGTTCTTC
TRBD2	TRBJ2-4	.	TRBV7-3	CASSQAGDENIQYF	TGTGCCAGCTCCCAGGCGGGGGATGAAAACATTCAGTACTTC
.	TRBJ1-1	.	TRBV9	CASSVGPELNEAFF	TGTGCCAGCAGCGTAGGGCCGGAGCTAAATGAAGCTTTCTTT
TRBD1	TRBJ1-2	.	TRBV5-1	CASSFRATTGFDGYTF	TGCGCCAGCAGCTTCCGGGCCACGACAGGGTTTGATGGCTACACCTTT
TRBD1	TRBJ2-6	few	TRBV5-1	CASSLEFGQAANVLTF	TGCGCCAGCAGCTTGGAGTTCGGACAGGCAGCCAACGTCCTGACTTTC
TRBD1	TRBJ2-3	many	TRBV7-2	CASSSETGGTDTQYF	TGTGCCAGCAGCTCCGAGACAGGGGGCACAGATACGCAGTATTTT
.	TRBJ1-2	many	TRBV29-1	CSVEAGLYGYTF	TGCAGCGTTGAAGCGGGACTCTATGGCTACACCTTC
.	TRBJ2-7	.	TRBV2	CAGKVASEQYF	TGTGCCGGCAAGGTGGCCTCTGAGCAGTACTTC
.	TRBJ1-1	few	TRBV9	CASSEGGVRTEAFF	TGTGCCAGCAGCGAGGGGGGGGTGAGGACTGAAGCTTTCTTT
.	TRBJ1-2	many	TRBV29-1	CSVDAGANYGYTF	TGCAGCGTTGACGCAGGGGCCAACTATGGCTACACCTTC
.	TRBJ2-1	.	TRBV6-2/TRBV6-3	CASSYGPSYEQFF	TGTGCCAGCAGTTACGGGCCGTCTTATGAGCAGTTCTTC